This T cell receptor beta chain was found in a study of blood T cell repertoires in COVID-19. Study-wide background: From T cells, B-cell-depleted T cells, or PBMCs came the material, which was cDNA or gDNA.

The V gene end was trimmed by 7 bases and the J gene end by 1 base; junction bases not matched to a gene: 6. The CDR3 length is 14 residues. CDR1 and CDR2 from the germline V gene are LNHDA and SQIVND (reference sequence). Recruitment covered roughly 24 US areas and drew participants whose ages spanned roughly 18 to 100 years. Before being deemed recovered, Cohort 3 donors had two negative PCRs, clearance, or symptom resolution. Original processing methods: Cell counts per sample came from amplifying reference gene primers. Produced via immunoSEQ multiplex PCR; TCRdb's table is partial and in-frame only. That table is the source of V, J and clone size, and D and trimming were worked out from the DNA. The sample has approximately 440,000 clones, roughly 87% seen once; the top ten hold 0.65% to 0.9%.

Sequenced input: PBMCs or T cells enriched from blood (not recorded which). V is TRBV19 and J is TRBJ1-1, with 7 nucleotides matching TRBD1. The sequence was obtained from a woman aged 18-29 years who had recovered from COVID-19. The CDR3 nucleotides read TGTGCCAGTACCTCCGGGACAGAGAACACTGAAGCTTTCTTT. Translating it yields CASTSGTENTEAFF.